This TCR beta chain is from a study of T cell repertoires in cytomegalovirus infection (dated by TCRdb to between 2018 and 2021). About the study as a whole: The peptide stimulations were aimed at well-studied HLA-B-restricted epitopes as well as recently identified HLA-C-restricted CMV epitopes, whose presentation resists viral immunomodulation. The HLA type of each donor mattered for the analysis, because public TCR beta signatures pointed to carriage of CMV infection along with the matching HLA type. Study-wide findings and limitations: The ex vivo response was dominated by HLA-C-restricted CMV-specific TCR beta clonotypes, which also provided the single most frequent clonotype in two of eight donors. Cumulative frequency of public TCR beta family members discriminated carriers of CMV infection plus the relevant HLA type in this cohort and an independent 352-donor cohort.

This specimen's treatment or condition label, interpreted: in vitro stimulation with specific CMV peptide epitopes to enrich CMV-specific T cells. V loses 3 bases, J loses 6 bases, and the germline ends lie 9 bases apart. The CDR3 covers 13 residues, taking in both the cysteine and the phenylalanine. The read is trimmed to its CDR3 DNA, 39 bases read in frame from base 1. CDR1 and CDR2 were assigned from the germline V gene as SGHTA and FQGNSA. Sequenced using an Illumina HiSeq 1500. Using fastp at Q25 and MiXCR, TCRdb reprocessed the public reads and kept productive beta chains. Rows with one shared CDR3 protein collapse into an entry with the most common genes and DNA. The table for this sample lists about 360,000 distinct CDR3 sequences; about 35% of them were counted only once. Approximately 13% of the sample goes to the ten largest clones. This clonotype was counted between two and nine times. Its recognized antigen is unknown. Per-nucleotide qualities are absent, and no much larger clonotype sits a single base away.

The rearranged segments are TRBV7-2 and TRBJ2-1, with the D gene not confidently named. The specimen was cultured PBMCs, collected from culture after CMV antigen stimulation. This TCR derives from a human donor in good health (CMV status not recorded). Some clones in this sample may be carry-over from other donors' samples. The CDR3 sequence is CASSLNRLNEQFF. The base sequence is TGTGCCAGCAGCTTGAACCGGCTCAATGAGCAGTTCTTC. The CDR3 plus the reference TRBV7-2 and TRBJ2-1 genes for the other parts give the full variable domain: GAGVSQSPSNKVTEKGKDVELRCDPISGHTALYWYRQSLGQGLEFLIYFQGNSAPDKSGLPSDRFSAERTGGSVSTLTIQRTQQEDSAVYLCASSLNRLNEQFFGPGTRLTVL.